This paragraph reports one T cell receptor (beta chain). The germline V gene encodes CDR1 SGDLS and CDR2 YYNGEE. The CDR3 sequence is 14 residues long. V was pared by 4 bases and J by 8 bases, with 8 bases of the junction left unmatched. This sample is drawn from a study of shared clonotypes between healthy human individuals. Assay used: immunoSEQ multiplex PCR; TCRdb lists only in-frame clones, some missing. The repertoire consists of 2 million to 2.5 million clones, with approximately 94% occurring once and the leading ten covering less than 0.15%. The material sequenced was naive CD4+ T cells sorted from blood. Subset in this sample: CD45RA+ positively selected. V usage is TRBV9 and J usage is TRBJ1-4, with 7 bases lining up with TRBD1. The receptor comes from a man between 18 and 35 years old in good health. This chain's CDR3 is CASSPTGVKEKLFF. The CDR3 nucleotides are TGTGCCAGCAGCCCAACAGGGGTGAAGGAAAAACTGTTTTTT.